This section outlines one T cell receptor (beta chain) sequence together with its context. This entry is derived from a study of cytomegalovirus exposure and HLA in healthy donors. The primer mix had 60 Vbeta and 13 Jbeta primers. The method was immunoSEQ multiplex PCR; TCRdb's version includes in-frame clones alone and lacks a portion of them. The sample shows over 100,000 clones, and 1.5% to 2% sits with its ten largest clones. Input material: PBMCs. This TCR came from a young man in good health and CMV-seronegative.

CDR3 sequence (DNA): TGCGCCAGCTTGGGATCTAGCGGGGGTGCAAGCTCCTACAATGAGCAGTTCTTC. Translation gives CASLGSSGGASSYNEQFF. The chain carries TRBV5-1 and TRBJ2-1, with TRBD2 identical over 10 bases. The germline gives CDR1 SGHRS, CDR2 YFSETQ. The J segment lost 0 bases and the V segment lost 7 bases, leaving 13 bases of the junction unmatched. The CDR3 spans 18 residues.